Presented here are 19 T cell receptor beta chains from one specimen sequenced in a study of OX40 agonist ivuxolimab in advanced cancers. Libraries were built with the immunoSEQ multiplex PCR assay. In its TCRdb copy, this immuneACCESS table keeps in-frame sequences only and misses some clones. Where compared with another copy, unresolved V genes explain less than half of these, and the others have no known cause. Present in this sample are about 69,000 clones, nearly 90% of which were seen just once. The ten largest clones capture about 10% of the sample. The sequenced sample was CD4+ or CD8+ T cells sorted from blood, obtained in a trial of the OX40 agonist ivuxolimab. The source is an adult with an advanced solid tumor such as melanoma, head and neck, liver or kidney cancer.

The chain couples TRBV7-2 to TRBJ2-7; D may be TRBD2 (6 bases). The CDR3 is 14 residues long. V was shortened by 1 base and J by 7 bases, with 14 bases between the two germline ends. Germline V gives CDR1 SGHTA, CDR2 FQGNSA. The CDR3 coding sequence is TGTGCCAGCAGCTTAGGCGGCGGGGTCCAGGAGCAGTACTTC. This codes for CASSLGGGVQEQYF. The full variable domain, rest sourced from reference TRBV7-2 and TRBJ2-7, is GAGVSQSPSNKVTEKGKDVELRCDPISGHTALYWYRQSLGQGLEFLIYFQGNSAPDKSGLPSDRFSAERTGGSVSTLTIQRTQQEDSAVYLCASSLGGGVQEQYFGPGTRLTVT.

The J gene is TRBJ2-7, the V gene TRBV16; 7 bases fit TRBD1. With 3 bases clipped from V and 4 bases from J, the junction kept 6 bases outside the gene matches. The CDR3 covers 14 residues. CDR1 and CDR2 from the germline V gene are KGHSY and FQNENV. The CDR3 coding sequence is TGTGCCAGCAGCCACGAGGACAGGACTTACGAGCAGTACTTC. It specifies CASSHEDRTYEQYF.

The rearrangement joins TRBV7-2 to TRBJ2-3, with 11 bases matching TRBD2. J gave up 6 bases and V 5 bases, and 7 bases lay outside the gene matches. This CDR3 has 15 amino acids. Germline CDR1 and CDR2: SGHTA and FQGNSA. The CDR3 protein is CASSRLAGFADTQYF. CDR3 sequence (DNA): TGTGCCAGCAGCCGACTAGCGGGGTTCGCGGATACGCAGTATTTT.

The chain uses TRBV4-3 and TRBJ1-5; D not resolved. This CDR3 contains 14 residues. CDR1 is LGHNA, CDR2 YSLEER, per germline. V was cut by 0 bases and J by 9 bases, with 12 bases left in between. CDR3 coding DNA: TGCGCCAGCAGCCAAGATGGAGGGTCGGGGCCCCAGCATTTT. Protein: CASSQDGGSGPQHF.

CDR3 residues: CASNHGLSGSYNEQFF. CDR3 DNA: TGTGCCAGCAACCACGGACTTTCGGGCTCCTACAATGAGCAGTTCTTC. The chain couples TRBV7-9 to TRBJ2-1; D is perhaps TRBD2 (5 bases). V dropped 7 bases and J dropped 0 bases, with 16 bases sitting between them. There are 16 residues in the CDR3. The V gene's germline CDR1 is SEHNR and CDR2 FQNEAQ (reference sequence).

This clone was detected once. V is TRBV15 and J is TRBJ2-7, with TRBD2 matching over 11 bases. In germline, CDR1 is LNHNV, CDR2 YYDKDF (reference sequence). The CDR3 extends over 16 amino acids. The V and J ends lost 0 bases and 7 bases, in that order; junction bases with no gene match: 8. The CDR3 loop reads CATSRERTSGSWEQYF. Here the CDR3 DNA reads TGTGCCACCAGCAGAGAACGTACTAGCGGGAGTTGGGAGCAGTACTTC.

This clone appeared a single time. The V call is TRBV7-2, the J call TRBJ2-5, with D maybe TRBD2 (6 bases). The length of the CDR3 is 16 residues. CDR1 and CDR2 (germline): SGHTA, FQGNSA. Trimming left V 2 bases short and J 5 bases short, with 18 bases between. CDR3 in amino acids: CASSLLRMGGAETQYF. CDR3 coding DNA: TGTGCCAGCAGCTTACTGCGGATGGGGGGAGCTGAGACCCAGTACTTC.

The V call is TRBV18, the J call TRBJ2-6; D possibly corresponds to TRBD1 (5 bases). Germline CDR1 is KGHSH and CDR2 is LQKENI. V lost 6 bases and J 0 bases, leaving 21 bases between the germline ends. The CDR3 is 19 residues long. The CDR3 reads CASSQNRFGQLSGANVLTF. The CDR3 bases are TGTGCCAGCTCCCAAAATCGCTTTGGACAACTCTCTGGGGCCAACGTCCTGACTTTC.

The rearrangement joins TRBV5-1 to TRBJ2-5, with D maybe TRBD1 (6 bases). The CDR3 covers 14 residues. V shed 2 bases and J shed 1 base, with 9 bases lying between them. CDR1 is SGHRS and CDR2 is YFSETQ in the germline V gene. CDR3 amino acids: CASSLQGTQETQYF. For the CDR3, the DNA is TGCGCCAGCAGCTTACAGGGCACCCAAGAGACCCAGTACTTC.

The V call is TRBV19, the J call TRBJ1-3; maybe TRBD1 (5 bases). The CDR3 loop spans 14 amino acids. Deletions cut 7 bases from V and 0 bases from J, with 10 bases between. Germline CDR1 reads LNHDA; CDR2 reads SQIVND (reference sequence). Here the CDR3 reads CASTTGGSGNTIYF. CDR3 DNA sequence: TGTGCCAGTACGACCGGGGGCTCTGGAAACACCATATATTTT.

Only one count was recorded for this clone. This chain connects TRBV29-1 to TRBJ1-4; D is undetermined. CDR1 SQVTM and CDR2 ANQGSEA come from the germline V gene. Trimming shortened V by 6 bases and J by 8 bases, and 16 bases separated the two germline ends. The CDR3 length is 13 residues. This CDR3 reads CSVETDLGEKLFF. The CDR3 DNA reads TGCAGCGTGGAGACCGACCTCGGAGAAAAACTGTTTTTT.

V gene TRBV4-3 combines with J gene TRBJ1-5; D not resolved. Looked up from germline, CDR1 is LGHNA and CDR2 is YSLEER. The CDR3 spans 14 residues. Trimming cost V 1 base and J 0 bases, with 4 bases left between them. The CDR3 here is CASSQAYSNQPQHF. CDR3 in DNA: TGCGCCAGCAGCCAAGCTTATAGCAATCAGCCCCAGCATTTT.

This clone occurred once. This rearrangement joins TRBV14 to TRBJ2-3; D remains ambiguous. The CDR3 contains 12 residues. The germline gives CDR1 SGHDN, CDR2 FVKESK. Trimming cost V 1 base and J 9 bases, with 8 bases left between them. The CDR3 DNA follows: TGTGCCAGCAGCCAAGCCCCCCCCACGCAGTATTTT. This sequence encodes CASSQAPPTQYF.

The chain employs TRBV2 and TRBJ2-5; D may be TRBD2 (5 bases). There are 15 residues in the CDR3. The V end lost 8 bases, the J end lost 3 bases, and 19 bases lay between the germline ends. In germline, CDR1 is SNHLY, CDR2 FYNNEI. CDR3 sequence reads: CASQRGPAGKETQYF. The CDR3 DNA sequence: TGTGCCAGCCAGCGCGGCCCGGCGGGTAAAGAGACCCAGTACTTC.

The chain combines TRBV27 with TRBJ2-3, with D perhaps matching TRBD1 (6 bases). CDR1 is MNHEY and CDR2 is SMNVEV in the germline V gene (reference sequence). The CDR3 runs 14 residues. The V end lost 4 bases, the J end lost 4 bases, and 12 bases lay between the germline ends. CDR3 sequence (DNA): TGTGCCAGCAGTTACAGGGTTTGGGCAGATACGCAGTATTTT. Residues: CASSYRVWADTQYF.

The chain employs TRBV11-2 and TRBJ2-1; the match to TRBD2 covers 7 bases. CDR3 length: 12 residues. Germline CDR1 reads SGHAT; CDR2 reads FQNNGV. J lost 9 bases, V lost 3 bases, and 2 bases had no gene match. The CDR3 DNA follows: TGTGCCAGCAGCTTTGGCGGGGGTGAGCAGTTCTTC. Its protein product is CASSFGGGEQFF.

J is TRBJ1-6 and V is TRBV10-2, with TRBD1 identical over 8 bases. Germline V gene sequence: CDR1 WSHSY, CDR2 SAAADI. The CDR3 contains 14 residues. With V trimmed by 4 bases and J by 9 bases, 5 bases remained unmatched. The DNA of the CDR3 is TGCGCCAGCAGTGCGACAGGGGAACGTTCACCCCTCCACTTT. Its protein product is CASSATGERSPLHF.

The chain links TRBV6-5 to TRBJ1-1; 7 nucleotides agree with TRBD1. The junction had 7 bases not matched to a gene; V was cut back by 6 bases and J by 6 bases. This CDR3 region has 13 residues. Per the germline V gene, CDR1 is MNHEY and CDR2 is SVGAGI. The chain's CDR3 is CASRTTGEAEAFF. CDR3 nucleotide sequence: TGTGCCAGCAGAACAACAGGGGAGGCTGAAGCTTTCTTT.

The genes are TRBV4-1 and TRBJ2-3; possible D gene TRBD1, 5 bases. The CDR3 has 13 residues. Per germline, CDR1 MGHRA and CDR2 YSYEKL. V lost 4 bases and J 6 bases, leaving 11 bases between the germline ends. The chain's CDR3 is CASSLLTVDTQYF. CDR3 bases: TGCGCCAGCAGCCTTCTGACAGTTGATACGCAGTATTTT.